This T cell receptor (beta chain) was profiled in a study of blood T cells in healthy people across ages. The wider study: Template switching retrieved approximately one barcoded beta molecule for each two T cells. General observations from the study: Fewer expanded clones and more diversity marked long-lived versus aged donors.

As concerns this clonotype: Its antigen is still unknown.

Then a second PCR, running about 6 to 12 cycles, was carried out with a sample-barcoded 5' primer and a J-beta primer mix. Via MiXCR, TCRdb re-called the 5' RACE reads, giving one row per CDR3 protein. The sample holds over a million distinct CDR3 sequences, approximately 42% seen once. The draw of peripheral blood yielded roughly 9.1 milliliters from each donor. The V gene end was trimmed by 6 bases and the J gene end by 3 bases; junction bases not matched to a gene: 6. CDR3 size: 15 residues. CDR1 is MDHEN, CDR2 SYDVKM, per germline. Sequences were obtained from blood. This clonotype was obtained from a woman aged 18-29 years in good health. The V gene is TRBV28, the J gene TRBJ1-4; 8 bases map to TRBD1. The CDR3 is CASRTDRGPNEKLFF. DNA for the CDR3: TGTGCCAGCAGGACAGACAGGGGTCCTAATGAAAAACTGTTTTTT.